Listed below are T cell receptor beta chains from one sample, sequenced in a study of cytomegalovirus exposure and HLA in healthy donors. The data were produced by immunoSEQ multiplex PCR, yet TCRdb's version contains in-frame clones alone and is incomplete. The table includes roughly 170,000 clones, 75% to 85% detected once. The specimen was PBMCs. These receptors were collected from a boy between 10 and 17 years old in good health and CMV-seronegative. Both conserved end residues are part of each CDR3. A D gene is named only where the DNA matches it firmly. Clone size is given for some rows only: seen once, a few or many times, or a class if the clone is expanded.

abundance,v_gene,d_gene,j_gene,CDR3nt,CDR3aa
-,TRBV6-5,-,TRBJ2-7,TGTGCCAGCAGTTACGGCACGCACTACGAGCAGTACTTC,CASSYGTHYEQYF
-,TRBV19,TRBD2,TRBJ2-1,TGTGCCAGTAGCCGCCCGAGGGAAAGCGGGAGGGAATGGAGCTCCTACAATGAGCAGTTCTTC,CASSRPRESGREWSSYNEQFF
-,TRBV27,TRBD1,TRBJ1-4,TGTGCCAGCCGCCTACACCGGGACAGCCATGAAAAACTGTTTTTT,CASRLHRDSHEKLFF
-,TRBV29-1,TRBD1,TRBJ2-7,TGCAGCGTGCTGAGGGACAGGGGTCCCTACGAGCAGTACTTC,CSVLRDRGPYEQYF
-,TRBV4-3,TRBD1,TRBJ1-4,TGCGCCAGCAGCCAATCGGGACAGGTGTCAAATAATGAAAAACTGTTTTTT,CASSQSGQVSNNEKLFF
-,TRBV13,-,TRBJ1-1,TGTGCCAGCAGCCAGCGAGGTCGCTGGAACACTGAAGCTTTCTTT,CASSQRGRWNTEAFF
-,TRBV4-3,TRBD2,TRBJ2-4,TGCGCCAGCAGCCAGGCCGGACTAGAGGGCATTCAGTACTTC,CASSQAGLEGIQYF
-,TRBV2,-,TRBJ2-5,TGTGCCAGCAGTGGGACTACGAGGGGAGAGACCCAGTACTTC,CASSGTTRGETQYF
few,TRBV4-1,-,TRBJ2-7,TGCGCCAGCAGCCAAACCCCGGTCCAGCGGGAGCAGTACTTC,CASSQTPVQREQYF
-,TRBV6-6,TRBD1,TRBJ1-5,TGTGCCAGCAGCTCCGGGACAGGATTGAATCAGCCCCAGCATTTT,CASSSGTGLNQPQHF
once,TRBV30,TRBD2,TRBJ2-7,TGTGCCTGGGAGAGACTAGCGGGAGTAGGCGAGCAGTACTTC,CAWERLAGVGEQYF
-,TRBV5-4,TRBD1,TRBJ2-3,TGTGCCAGCAGCCCGAAACGACAGGGAAGCACAGATACGCAGTATTTT,CASSPKRQGSTDTQYF
-,TRBV10-3,-,TRBJ1-1,TGTGCCGTTACCGGGGGGAACACTGAAGCTTTCTTT,CAVTGGNTEAFF
-,TRBV7-2,TRBD1,TRBJ1-4,TGTGCCAGCAGCACTCGACAGGGTAATGAAAAACTGTTTTTT,CASSTRQGNEKLFF
-,TRBV5-6,-,TRBJ2-5,TGTGCCAGCAACCACAGGGTAGAGGCCCAAGAGACCCAGTACTTC,CASNHRVEAQETQYF
-,TRBV6-4,TRBD1,TRBJ1-2,TGTGCCAGCAGGGTACAAGGGGGACAGGGGGACTATGGCTACACCTTC,CASRVQGGQGDYGYTF
-,TRBV14,-,TRBJ1-2,TGTGCCAGCAGCCAAGAGGGACACCCGCTTAACTATGGCTACACCTTC,CASSQEGHPLNYGYTF
-,TRBV5-1,TRBD2,TRBJ2-7,TGCGCCAGCAGCCTAAGACTAGCGGCACCCTACGAGCAGTACTTC,CASSLRLAAPYEQYF
-,TRBV7-2,-,TRBJ2-7,TGTGCCAGCAGCTCCCCCCTGACTGTGCAGTACTTC,CASSSPLTVQYF
-,TRBV7-9,TRBD1,TRBJ1-4,TGTTCCAGCAGCTTCCCCGGGACAGGGGTGGAAAAACTGTTTTTT,CSSSFPGTGVEKLFF
-,TRBV5-6,-,TRBJ1-2,TGTGCCAGCAGCTTTCTGGCGGGGACCTATGGCTACACCTTC,CASSFLAGTYGYTF
few,TRBV19,TRBD1,TRBJ1-1,TGTGCCAGTAGTCTAGGACAGGGGCACACTGAAGCTTTCTTT,CASSLGQGHTEAFF
-,TRBV2,-,TRBJ2-2,TGTGCCAGCCGAATCCGAGGGACCGGGGAGCTGTTTTTT,CASRIRGTGELFF
-,TRBV6-5,-,TRBJ1-5,TGTGCCAGCAGGCCGACATATAGCAATCAGCCCCAGCATTTT,CASRPTYSNQPQHF
-,TRBV19,-,TRBJ1-2,TGTGCCAGTAGTATTGACACCGAAGCAAAGGGCTACACCTTC,CASSIDTEAKGYTF
-,TRBV4-1,TRBD1,TRBJ1-4,TGCGCCAGCAGCCAAGAATCCGGGACAGGGGTCCGAAAAAAACTGTTTTTT,CASSQESGTGVRKKLFF
-,TRBV5-6,TRBD1,TRBJ1-6,TGTGCCAGCAGCGGCGGACAGGGGGGCTCCTATAATTCACCCCTCCACTTT,CASSGGQGGSYNSPLHF
-,TRBV10-2,-,TRBJ1-3,TGCGCCAGCAGTGAGTCGTTCGGAGGACCTGGAAACACCATATATTTT,CASSESFGGPGNTIYF
-,TRBV19,-,TRBJ1-5,TGTGCCAGTAGTCAGGGAGGGCAGGGAAATCAGCCCCAGCATTTT,CASSQGGQGNQPQHF
-,TRBV4-3,-,TRBJ2-7,TGCGCCAGCAGCCAAGATGTATCGGGAAGGACCTACGAGCAGTACTTC,CASSQDVSGRTYEQYF
-,TRBV29-1,TRBD1,TRBJ2-7,TGCAGCGTTGTGTGGTGGGACAGAGACTACGAGCAGTACTTC,CSVVWWDRDYEQYF
-,TRBV29-1,-,TRBJ1-1,TGCAGCGCCCCGAGGTCTGGGGGCGGTGGCACTGAAGCTTTCTTT,CSAPRSGGGGTEAFF
once,TRBV9,-,TRBJ2-3,TGTGCCAGCAGCGTAGCTGGGCTAGCATTAACAGATACGCAGTATTTT,CASSVAGLALTDTQYF
-,TRBV10-3,TRBD1,TRBJ2-7,TGTGCCATCAGTGGTATTGACAGGGTTGTCGAGCAGTACTTC,CAISGIDRVVEQYF
-,TRBV7-6,TRBD2,TRBJ2-1,TGTGCCAGCAGCGTCATCTTCAGCGGGGACGGCTACAATGAGCAGTTCTTC,CASSVIFSGDGYNEQFF
-,TRBV5-1,-,TRBJ2-7,TGCGCCAGCAGCTTTGGGCGCGTCGTAGGTGAGCAGTACTTC,CASSFGRVVGEQYF
few,TRBV7-8,TRBD1,TRBJ2-2,TGTGCCAGCAGCTTTTTCCGGGACAGTCACACCGGGGAGCTGTTTTTT,CASSFFRDSHTGELFF
-,TRBV5-4,-,TRBJ2-2,TGTGCCAGCAGCCTCGTCGCGTCCACGAACACCGGGGAGCTGTTTTTT,CASSLVASTNTGELFF
-,TRBV7-9,-,TRBJ1-2,TGTGCCAGCAGCTTTCGAAACAGGAGAGGCTACACCTTC,CASSFRNRRGYTF
-,TRBV7-2,TRBD2,TRBJ2-1,TGTGCCAGCAGCGTGATCCTAGCGGGGGGGTCCTACAATGAGCAGTTCTTC,CASSVILAGGSYNEQFF
-,TRBV27,TRBD1,TRBJ1-1,TGTGCCAGCAGAGGACCTACAGGGGGGGACACTGAAGCTTTCTTT,CASRGPTGGDTEAFF
-,TRBV29-1,-,TRBJ1-2,TGCAGCGTTGTCCCGGGGGAAGGCTATGGCTACACCTTC,CSVVPGEGYGYTF
-,TRBV5-6,-,TRBJ1-4,TGTGCCAGCAGCTTGGCTGTTAGGCGGTCAACTAATGAAAAACTGTTTTTT,CASSLAVRRSTNEKLFF
-,TRBV19,TRBD1,TRBJ1-2,TGTGCCAGTAGTCCCGGACAGGGGGACTATGGCTACACCTTC,CASSPGQGDYGYTF
once,TRBV7-9,TRBD1,TRBJ1-1,TGTGCCAGCAGCTACGAGAACAGGGGGCCATGGATCACTGAAGCTTTCTTT,CASSYENRGPWITEAFF
-,TRBV19,-,TRBJ1-1,TGTGCCAGTAGTATTAGGGGGACGAACACTGAAGCTTTCTTT,CASSIRGTNTEAFF